These 30 T cell receptor beta chains were all obtained from the same sample, sequenced in a study of cytomegalovirus exposure and HLA in healthy donors. The primer mix had 60 Vbeta and 13 Jbeta primers. TCRdb's copy holds only in-frame clones and misses some; the assay was immunoSEQ multiplex PCR. The repertoire consists of 150,000 to 180,000 clones, with 60% to 75% occurring once and the leading ten covering over 2.5%. The specimen sequenced was PBMCs. These receptors were obtained from a man in his late teens or twenties in good health and CMV-seronegative.

This clone was counted only a few times. This chain uses TRBV28 with TRBJ2-3, with unresolved D. The germline V gene encodes CDR1 MDHEN and CDR2 SYDVKM. With 4 bases removed from V and 6 bases from J, the gap between germline ends came to 8 bases. CDR3 size: 12 residues. CDR3 in DNA: TGTGCCAGCAGTTCCGAGGCGGATACGCAGTATTTT. Protein sequence: CASSSEADTQYF.

This clone was picked up one time. This chain joins TRBV5-8 and TRBJ2-1; 9 nucleotides match TRBD2. Germline trimming cut 10 bases from V and 7 bases from J; bases unmatched to any gene: 6. The CDR3 runs 12 residues. Germline V lookup: CDR1 SGHTS, CDR2 YDEGEE. CDR3 nucleotides: TGTGCCGCGGGGGGGGCCTGGAATGAGCAGTTCTTC. This codes for CAAGGAWNEQFF.

The rearrangement uses TRBV28 and TRBJ2-5, with a weak D call TRBD1 (6 bases). CDR1 is MDHEN and CDR2 is SYDVKM in the germline V gene. The CDR3 has 14 residues. Trimming left V 2 bases short and J 4 bases short, with 11 bases between. CDR3 region: CASSLTQGRETQYF. The CDR3 DNA reads as TGTGCCAGCAGTTTAACGCAGGGGCGAGAGACCCAGTACTTC.

This clone was seen a handful of times. The V and J genes are TRBV4-2 and TRBJ2-1, with a weak D call TRBD2 (6 bases). CDR1 and CDR2 from the germline V gene are LGHNA and YNFKEQ. This CDR3 region has 17 residues. V was shortened by 0 bases and J by 4 bases, with 16 bases between the two germline ends. CDR3 DNA sequence: TGTGCCAGCAGCCAAGATCAACGCCCTAGCGAGTACAATGAGCAGTTCTTC. Translation gives CASSQDQRPSEYNEQFF.

This chain connects TRBV11-2 to TRBJ2-4; 8 nucleotides match TRBD2. From germline, CDR1 is SGHAT and CDR2 FQNNGV. The CDR3 has 17 amino acids. Trimming removed 5 bases from V and 1 base from J; junction bases left unmatched: 10. Written as DNA, the CDR3 is TGTGCCAGCAGCCCACGCCCGGGGGGGATTGCCAAAAACATTCAGTACTTC. Residues: CASSPRPGGIAKNIQYF. Filled out from reference TRBV11-2 and TRBJ2-4, the complete variable domain reads EAGVAQSPRYKIIEKRQSVAFWCNPISGHATLYWYQQILGQGPKLLIQFQNNGVVDDSQLPKDRFSAERLKGVDSTLKIQPAKLEDSAVYLCASSPRPGGIAKNIQYFGAGTRLSVL.

The chain couples TRBV6-1 to TRBJ2-5; a weak D match, TRBD1 (7 bases). This CDR3 is built from 13 residues. The germline V gene has CDR1 MNHNS and CDR2 SASEGT. Trimming stripped 4 bases from V and 5 bases from J, with 11 bases between. This CDR3 is CASSATGRETQYF. The CDR3 bases are TGTGCCAGCAGTGCGACAGGGAGGGAGACCCAGTACTTC.

The rearrangement joins TRBV7-9 to TRBJ2-5, with 7 positions matching TRBD1. Germline trimming cut 3 bases from V and 2 bases from J; bases unmatched to any gene: 6. From germline, CDR1 is SEHNR and CDR2 FQNEAQ (reference sequence). This CDR3 region has 15 residues. In DNA form, the CDR3 reads TGTGCCAGCAGCTTGGATACAGGGGAGCAAGAGACCCAGTACTTC. Amino acids: CASSLDTGEQETQYF.

This chain uses TRBV6-5 with TRBJ1-5; D unclear. The germline CDR1 and CDR2 sequences are MNHEY and SVGAGI. This CDR3 contains 13 residues. Trimming removed 6 bases at V and 2 bases at J, with 8 bases between. The CDR3 region is CASRMAGNQPQHF. The CDR3 region has the DNA TGTGCCAGCAGGATGGCGGGCAATCAGCCCCAGCATTTT.

CDR3 in DNA: TGTGCCAGCAGCCCGCGGGGTTTAGCGGGGGCTAACACCGGGGAGCTGTTTTTT. It specifies CASSPRGLAGANTGELFF. The chain uses TRBV11-3 and TRBJ2-2, with TRBD2 identical over 9 bases. In germline, CDR1 is SGHNT, CDR2 YENEEA. CDR3 length equals 18 residues. The ends lost 5 bases at V and 2 bases at J; junction bases unmatched: 12.

In the case of this clone: A read error may produce the germline difference seen at one junction end. The gene calls are TRBV18 and TRBJ2-6; D might be TRBD1 (5 bases). Germline CDR1 is KGHSH and CDR2 is LQKENI. This CDR3 is built from 15 residues. The CDR3 protein is CASSPSESGANGLTF. CDR3 bases: TGTGCCAGCTCACCCTCGGAATCTGGGGCCAACGGCCTGACTTTC. The variable domain in full, with the rest retrieved from reference TRBV18 and TRBJ2-6, is NAGVMQNPRHLVRRRGQEARLRCSPMKGHSHVYWYRQLPEEGLKFMVYLQKENIIDESGMPKERFSAEFPKEGPSILRIQQVVRGDSAAYFCASSPSESGANGLTFGAGSRLTVL.

The V gene is TRBV10-3, the J gene TRBJ1-3; D is possibly TRBD1 (5 bases). The CDR3 covers 15 residues. Between the trimmed V and J ends, which lost 4 bases and 4 bases, there was a span of 14 bases. Germline CDR1 and CDR2: ENHRY and SYGVKD. The CDR3 sequence: CAISGGGTPGNTIYF. The DNA of the CDR3 is TGTGCCATCAGTGGGGGGGGTACGCCGGGAAACACCATATATTTT.

The rearrangement joins TRBV5-6 to TRBJ1-2; TRBD1 matches 9 bases. The J segment lost 5 bases and the V segment lost 0 bases, leaving 8 bases of the junction unmatched. Germline V gene data show CDR1 as SGHDT and CDR2 as YYEEEE. CDR3 length: 16 amino acids. This CDR3 is CASSLVGGQGLYGYTF. CDR3 DNA sequence: TGTGCCAGCAGCTTGGTAGGGGGACAGGGTCTTTATGGCTACACCTTC.

The chain couples TRBV7-9 to TRBJ2-2, with no clear D. CDR3 length: 16 residues. CDR1 SEHNR and CDR2 FQNEAQ come from the germline V gene (reference sequence). V was clipped by 1 base and J by 0 bases, with 9 bases between them. The CDR3: CASSLGLSTNTGELFF. The CDR3 coding sequence is TGTGCCAGCAGCTTAGGTCTGAGTACGAACACCGGGGAGCTGTTTTTT. Based on the CDR3 plus reference TRBV7-9 and TRBJ2-2, the full variable domain is DTGVSQNPRHKITKRGQNVTFRCDPISEHNRLYWYRQTLGQGPEFLTYFQNEAQLEKSRLLSDRFSAERPKGSFSTLEIQRTEQGDSAMYLCASSLGLSTNTGELFFGEGSRLTVL.

The rearrangement joins TRBV28 to TRBJ1-1, with D maybe TRBD1 (6 bases). The CDR3 runs 15 residues. V gave up 5 bases and J gave up 0 bases, with 13 bases separating them. Germline CDR1 and CDR2: MDHEN and SYDVKM. CDR3 sequence (DNA): TGTGCCAGCAGTCCCCAAACAGGGATGAACACTGAAGCTTTCTTT. Its protein is CASSPQTGMNTEAFF.

A note on this clone: The junction does not match germline at one end; this may be a read error. This sequence joins TRBV6-1 and TRBJ2-5; 8 bases are shared with TRBD2. CDR3 length: 13 residues. Germline V lookup: CDR1 MNHNS, CDR2 SASEGT. CDR3 nucleotide sequence: TGCGCGCAGGGGCGGGGGGCCTTTGAGACCCAGTACTTC. This encodes CAQGRGAFETQYF.

V gene TRBV4-3 combines with J gene TRBJ2-7, with 11 bases matching TRBD1. J lost 7 bases, V lost 1 base, and 9 bases had no gene match. The CDR3 is 16 amino acids. CDR1 and CDR2 from the germline V gene are LGHNA and YSLEER. Here the CDR3 reads CASSQAADGTGGEQYF. The CDR3 region has the DNA TGCGCCAGCAGCCAAGCCGCAGATGGGACAGGGGGAGAGCAGTACTTC.

V usage is TRBV15 and J usage is TRBJ1-3, with 9 bases aligning to TRBD1. Germline CDR1 LNHNV, CDR2 YYDKDF (reference sequence). CDR3 length: 15 residues. Trimming cost V 10 bases and J 3 bases; bases outside gene matches: 10. The CDR3 DNA reads TGTGCCATCGGTCGGACAGGGGACTTTGGAAACACCATATATTTT. Its protein is CAIGRTGDFGNTIYF. Full variable domain (rest looked up from reference TRBV15 and TRBJ1-3): DAMVIQNPRYQVTQFGKPVTLSCSQTLNHNVMYWYQQKSSQAPKLLFHYYDKDFNNEADTPDNFQSRRPNTSFCFLDIRSPGLGDTAMYLCAIGRTGDFGNTIYFGEGSWLTVV.

The genes are TRBV4-3 and TRBJ1-4; maybe TRBD1 (5 bases). The germline V and J ends were trimmed by 0 bases and 4 bases, with 9 bases remaining between them. The CDR3 totals 15 residues. Germline V CDR1 and CDR2: LGHNA, YSLEER. The CDR3 DNA sequence: TGCGCCAGCAGCCAAGACTCAGGGAATAATGAAAAACTGTTTTTT. Its protein is CASSQDSGNNEKLFF.

This chain uses TRBV28 with TRBJ2-7, with 7 bases aligning to TRBD2. Germline lookup yields CDR1 MDHEN and CDR2 SYDVKM. The CDR3 extends over 15 amino acids. V lost 7 bases, J lost 2 bases, and 11 bases stayed unmatched. The CDR3 DNA reads TGTGCCAGCACCCCCCCCGGGGGAGGGACCTACGAGCAGTACGTC. Translation: CASTPPGGGTYEQYV.

To note about this clone: Germline and junction disagree at one end, which may indicate a read error. V is TRBV5-1 and J is TRBJ1-1; D remains ambiguous. This CDR3 is 13 amino acids long. Looked up from germline, CDR1 is SGHRS and CDR2 is YFSETQ. CDR3 nucleotide sequence: TGCGCCGGCAGCTTGGTCGGGGTTACTGAAGCTTTCTTT. Translated, it gives CAGSLVGVTEAFF. Supplemented by reference TRBV5-1 and TRBJ1-1, the full variable domain reads KAGVTQTPRYLIKTRGQQVTLSCSPISGHRSVSWYQQTPGQGLQFLFEYFSETQRNKGNFPGRFSGRQFSNSRSEMNVSTLELGDSALYLCAGSLVGVTEAFFGQGTRLTVV.

This clone was recorded a few times. The CDR3 loop is CASSQVPGHNSPLHF. The CDR3 DNA reads as TGCGCCAGCAGCCAAGTTCCAGGGCACAACTCACCCCTCCACTTT. The J gene is TRBJ1-6, the V gene TRBV4-1; D is possibly TRBD1 (5 bases). The CDR3 has 15 amino acids. CDR1 and CDR2 from the germline V gene are MGHRA and YSYEKL. Trimming left V 1 base short and J 10 bases short, with 14 bases between.

The chain has TRBV6-6 and TRBJ2-7, with a tentative D call TRBD1 (6 bases). The germline gives CDR1 MNHNY, CDR2 SVGAGI (reference sequence). V lost 6 bases, J lost 1 base, and 13 bases lay in between. The length of the CDR3 is 14 residues. The CDR3 nucleotides are TGTGCCAGCAGCTTCGAAAGGGGGTCCTACGAGCAGTACTTC. Translation: CASSFERGSYEQYF.

This chain joins TRBV6-4 and TRBJ2-3; 10 positions match TRBD2. This CDR3 region has 16 residues. Germline V lookup: CDR1 MRHNA, CDR2 SNTAGT. The J segment lost 5 bases and the V segment lost 2 bases, leaving 7 bases of the junction unmatched. This CDR3 reads CASSDGAGGPGDTQYF. The CDR3 coding sequence is TGTGCCAGCAGTGACGGAGCGGGGGGGCCAGGAGATACGCAGTATTTT.

The chain uses TRBV29-1 and TRBJ2-7; TRBD1 aligns across 8 bases. V was pared by 6 bases and J by 6 bases, with 4 bases of the junction left unmatched. Germline V gene data show CDR1 as SQVTM and CDR2 as ANQGSEA. The CDR3 is 11 amino acids. The CDR3 region is CSVRTGREQYV. In DNA, the CDR3 is TGCAGCGTCCGGACAGGGCGCGAGCAGTACGTC.

This clone turned up a few times. The chain joins TRBV7-9 to TRBJ1-3; perhaps TRBD1 as D (6 bases). V lost 4 bases and J lost 2, with 18 bases in between. CDR1 SEHNR and CDR2 FQNEAQ come from the germline V gene (reference sequence). CDR3 size: 17 residues. This CDR3 reads CASSSYRAADAGNTIYF. DNA for the CDR3: TGTGCCAGCAGCTCCTACAGGGCCGCGGACGCTGGAAACACCATATATTTT.

The J gene is TRBJ1-3, the V gene TRBV28; 7 nucleotides match TRBD1. Trimming at V came to 5 bases and at J to 2 bases, leaving 9 bases not matched to a gene. The germline V gene has CDR1 MDHEN and CDR2 SYDVKM. The length of the CDR3 is 16 residues. DNA for the CDR3: TGTGCCAGCAGTCCCCCCGGGACAGTCGCTGGAAACACCATATATTTT. It yields the protein CASSPPGTVAGNTIYF.

The chain uses TRBV19 and TRBJ2-2; D gene unclear. This CDR3 is 14 amino acids long. Germline-derived CDR1 and CDR2 are LNHDA and SQIVND (reference sequence). Trimming cost V 4 bases and J 7 bases, with 13 bases left between them. This chain's CDR3 is CASSTLSVIGELFF. The CDR3 coding sequence is TGTGCCAGTAGTACGTTATCGGTTATCGGGGAGCTGTTTTTT.

This chain connects TRBV6-5 to TRBJ2-1; 9 positions agree with TRBD1. The ends lost 7 bases at V and 7 bases at J; junction bases unmatched: 5. The germline gives CDR1 MNHEY, CDR2 SVGAGI. The CDR3 is made up of 13 amino acids. CDR3: CASKETGGNEQFF. The CDR3 coding sequence is TGTGCCAGCAAGGAGACAGGGGGGAATGAGCAGTTCTTC.

The chain uses TRBV5-5 and TRBJ1-3; D is undetermined. Germline assignment: CDR1 SGHKS and CDR2 YYEKEE (reference sequence). CDR3 size: 15 residues. With 1 base removed from V and 0 bases from J, the gap between germline ends came to 8 bases. The CDR3 region has the DNA TGTGCCAGCAGCTTGTCAGGACTCTCTGGAAACACCATATATTTT. Residues: CASSLSGLSGNTIYF.

The chain couples TRBV4-2 to TRBJ1-4; D unclear. The CDR3 has 15 amino acids. In germline, CDR1 is LGHNA, CDR2 YNFKEQ. V was trimmed by 1 base and J by 2 bases, leaving 8 bases between them. In nucleotides, the CDR3 is TGTGCCAGCAGCCAAGCGAGCAGGACTAATGAAAAACTGTTTTTT. Its protein product is CASSQASRTNEKLFF.